This T cell receptor (beta chain) was profiled in a study of identical twins. This clonotype has just a few counts. TCRdb re-derived calls from the 5' RACE reads in MiXCR, one entry per CDR3 protein. The sample carries about 490,000 distinct CDR3 sequences, over 12% recorded once. The germline V gene encodes CDR1 MNHEY and CDR2 SVGEGT. The length of the CDR3 is 15 residues. The junction had 3 bases not matched to a gene; V was cut back by 6 bases and J by 0 bases. This sample also belongs to another study, concerning yellow fever vaccine responses in identical twins.

J is TRBJ2-5 and V is TRBV6-2 or TRBV6-3, with 11 bases aligning to TRBD2. The sample was CD4+ T cells sorted from blood. The sequence came from a woman between 18 and 29 years old in good health. CDR3 DNA: TGTGCCAGCAGGCCACTAGCGGGGGACCAAGAGACCCAGTACTTC. Its protein product is CASRPLAGDQETQYF.